This T cell receptor beta chain was sequenced during a study of cytomegalovirus exposure and HLA in healthy donors. General study results and limits: One later analysis, an examination of the 100 to 150 validation repertoires, found that first-cohort TCR clusters tended to co-occur in them.

Libraries were prepared by immunoSEQ multiplex PCR; TCRdb keeps only in-frame clonotypes and omits some of them. The table records 190,000 or so clones, 65% to 85% of them present only once. Details on this clone: Its matching antigen is unknown.

This CDR3 comprises 13 residues. V was cut by 3 bases and J by 8 bases, with 13 bases left in between. Per germline, CDR1 LNHDA and CDR2 SQIVND (reference sequence). The gene calls are TRBV19 and TRBJ1-2, with D perhaps TRBD1 (5 bases). The clonotype originates from a woman aged 18-29 years in good health and CMV-seropositive. The sample consisted of PBMCs. The CDR3 DNA follows: TGTGCCAGTAGTATCCCCTCGGGGGGGGGCTACACCTTC. This gives the protein CASSIPSGGGYTF.